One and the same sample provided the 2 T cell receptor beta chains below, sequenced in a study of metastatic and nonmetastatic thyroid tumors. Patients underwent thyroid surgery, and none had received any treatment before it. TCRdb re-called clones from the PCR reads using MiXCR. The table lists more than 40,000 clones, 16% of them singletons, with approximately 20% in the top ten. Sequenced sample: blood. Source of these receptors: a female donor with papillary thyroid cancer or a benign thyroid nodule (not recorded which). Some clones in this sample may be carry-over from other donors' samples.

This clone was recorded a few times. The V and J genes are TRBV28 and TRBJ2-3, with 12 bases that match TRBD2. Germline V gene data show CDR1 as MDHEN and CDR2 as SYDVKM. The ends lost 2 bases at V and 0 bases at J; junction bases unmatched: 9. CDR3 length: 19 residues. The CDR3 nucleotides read TGTGCCAGCAGTTTAGAATGGCTAGCGGGAGGGTCTAGCACAGATACGCAGTATTTT. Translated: CASSLEWLAGGSSTDTQYF.

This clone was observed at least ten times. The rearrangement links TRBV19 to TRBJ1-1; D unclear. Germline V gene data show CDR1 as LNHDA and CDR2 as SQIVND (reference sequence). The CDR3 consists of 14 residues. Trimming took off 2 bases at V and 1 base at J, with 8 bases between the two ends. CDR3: CASSISHGNTEAFF. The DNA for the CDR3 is TGTGCCAGTAGTATATCACACGGGAACACTGAAGCTTTCTTT.